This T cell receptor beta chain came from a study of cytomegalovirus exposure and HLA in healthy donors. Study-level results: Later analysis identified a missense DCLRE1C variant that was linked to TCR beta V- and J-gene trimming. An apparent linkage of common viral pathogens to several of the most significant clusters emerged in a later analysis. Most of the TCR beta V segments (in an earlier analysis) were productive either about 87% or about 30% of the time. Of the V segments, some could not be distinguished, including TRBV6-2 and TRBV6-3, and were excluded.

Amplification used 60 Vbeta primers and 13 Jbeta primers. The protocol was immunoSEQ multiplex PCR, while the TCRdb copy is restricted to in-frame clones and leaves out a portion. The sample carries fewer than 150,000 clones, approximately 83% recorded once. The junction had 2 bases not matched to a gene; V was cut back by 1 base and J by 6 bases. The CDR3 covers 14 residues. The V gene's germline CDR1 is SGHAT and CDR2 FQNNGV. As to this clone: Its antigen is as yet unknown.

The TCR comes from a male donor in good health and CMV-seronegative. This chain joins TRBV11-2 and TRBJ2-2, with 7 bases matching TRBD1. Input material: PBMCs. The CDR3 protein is CASSLGQGAGELFF. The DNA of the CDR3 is TGTGCCAGCAGCTTAGGGCAGGGGGCCGGGGAGCTGTTTTTT.